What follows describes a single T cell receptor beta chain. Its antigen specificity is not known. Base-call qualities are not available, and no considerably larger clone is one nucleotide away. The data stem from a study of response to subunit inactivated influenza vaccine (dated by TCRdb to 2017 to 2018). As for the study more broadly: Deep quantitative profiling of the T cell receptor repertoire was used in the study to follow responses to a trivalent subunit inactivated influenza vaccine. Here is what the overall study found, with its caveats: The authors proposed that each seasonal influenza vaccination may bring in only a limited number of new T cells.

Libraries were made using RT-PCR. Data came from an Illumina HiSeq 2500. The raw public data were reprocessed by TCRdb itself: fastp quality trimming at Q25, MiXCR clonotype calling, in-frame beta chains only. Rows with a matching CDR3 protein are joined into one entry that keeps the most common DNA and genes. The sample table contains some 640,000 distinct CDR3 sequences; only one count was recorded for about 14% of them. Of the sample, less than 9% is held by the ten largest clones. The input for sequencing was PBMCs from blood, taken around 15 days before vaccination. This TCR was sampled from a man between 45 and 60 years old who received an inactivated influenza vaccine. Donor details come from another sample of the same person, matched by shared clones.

CDR3 region: CASSVAGAHEQYF. The DNA sequence is TGTGCCAGCAGCGTCGCAGGGGCCCACGAGCAGTACTTC. The sequence is built from TRBV9 and TRBJ2-7; TRBD1 might be the D gene, on 6 matching bases. For CDR1 and CDR2, the germline V gene lists SGDLS and YYNGEE. The CDR3 sequence holds 13 residues, the cysteine and phenylalanine included. Of the read, only the CDR3 DNA is kept; its 39 bases are in frame from base 1. V and J are truncated by 2 bases and 5 bases respectively, leaving an intervening sequence of 11 bases.